This record looks at one T cell receptor (beta chain) sequence and its context. The source of the sample is a study of blood T cell repertoires in COVID-19. Across the whole study: Sites in the United States, Italy and Spain provided acute and convalescent COVID-19 samples. T cells, B-cell-depleted T cells, or PBMCs provided the cDNA or gDNA that served as material.

In germline, CDR1 is LNHDA, CDR2 SQIVND (reference sequence). The CDR3 sequence is 15 residues long. Losses at the gene ends were 4 bases for V and 0 bases for J; bases not matched to a gene: 2. Per the original methods: Estimated nucleated cell counts came from reference gene primer amplification. The protocol was immunoSEQ multiplex PCR, while the TCRdb copy is restricted to in-frame clones and leaves out a portion. V and J calls and clone size are copied from that table; D and trimming were computed from the DNA. The sample contains 120,000 to 150,000 clones, roughly 85% of which appear only once.

J is TRBJ1-2 and V is TRBV19, with 10 bases identical to TRBD1. The receptor was derived from a man between 60 and 70 years old with acute or convalescent COVID-19. Sequencing input: peripheral blood. The CDR3 nucleotides are TGTGCCAGTAGTACCGGACAGGGGGCTAACTATGGCTACACCTTC. Protein product: CASSTGQGANYGYTF.